Listed here are 9 T cell receptor beta chains from one sample, sequenced in a study of shared clonotypes between healthy human individuals. Libraries were prepared by immunoSEQ multiplex PCR; TCRdb keeps only in-frame clonotypes and omits some of them. This table has over a million clones, 70% to 80% appearing once. The sequencing sample was made of memory CD4+ T cells from PBMCs. The subset: CD45RA-negative fraction. Every receptor here comes from a man aged 18 to 29 in good health. Some clones in this sample may be carry-over from other donors' samples.

J is TRBJ2-1 and V is TRBV6-5; tentatively, D is TRBD2 (6 bases). V shed 2 bases and J shed 8 bases, with 13 bases lying between them. The CDR3 length is 14 residues. In germline, CDR1 is MNHEY, CDR2 SVGAGI. The CDR3 region is CASSYAGFSDEQFF. The CDR3 DNA sequence: TGTGCCAGCAGTTACGCGGGGTTTAGCGATGAGCAGTTCTTC.

The chain carries TRBV28 and TRBJ1-5, with D hard to call. The V gene lost 5 bases and the J gene lost 7 bases, with 15 bases spanning the gap. Germline CDR1 reads MDHEN; CDR2 reads SYDVKM. The CDR3 has 14 residues. Here the CDR3 reads CASSPDAGGQPQHF. DNA for the CDR3: TGTGCCAGCAGTCCGGACGCGGGCGGACAGCCCCAGCATTTT. Based on the CDR3 plus reference TRBV28 and TRBJ1-5, the full variable domain is DVKVTQSSRYLVKRTGEKVFLECVQDMDHENMFWYRQDPGLGLRLIYFSYDVKMKEKGDIPEGYSVSREKKERFSLILESASTNQTSMYLCASSPDAGGQPQHFGDGTRLSIL.

The chain combines TRBV25-1 with TRBJ1-5, with 12 nucleotides matching TRBD1. The CDR3 covers 15 residues. The V segment lost 6 bases and the J segment 6 bases; nucleotides outside the gene matches: 6. Germline CDR1 MGHDK, CDR2 SYGVNS. The CDR3 protein is CASRGQGAGGQPQHF. CDR3 DNA sequence: TGTGCCAGCAGGGGACAGGGGGCAGGAGGTCAGCCCCAGCATTTT.

This chain connects TRBV5-3 to TRBJ1-5, with D unclear. TRBV5-3 belongs to the ORF category, with a function that is uncertain. Trimming pared 5 bases from V and 7 bases from J, leaving 16 bases between. The CDR3 is 14 amino acids. The CDR3 sequence: CARRGMGSQQPQHF. CDR3 nucleotide sequence: TGTGCCAGAAGGGGGATGGGGAGCCAACAGCCCCAGCATTTT.

The rearrangement links TRBV25-1 to TRBJ2-1, with a weak D call TRBD1 (6 bases). The ends were cut back, 0 bases at V and 5 bases at J, with 14 bases in the middle. Germline V gene lookup returns CDR1 MGHDK and CDR2 SYGVNS. The CDR3 length is 16 residues. The CDR3 region is CASSEYRIRGHNEQFF. Here the CDR3 DNA reads TGTGCCAGCAGTGAATACCGTATCAGGGGCCACAATGAGCAGTTCTTC.

V is TRBV7-2 and J is TRBJ2-1; 11 bases line up with TRBD2. Trimming took 1 base from V and 13 from J; bases not matched to a gene: 0. Germline V gene data show CDR1 as SGHTA and CDR2 as FQGNSA. The CDR3 length is 12 residues. CDR3 sequence reads: CASSLGLAGQFF. For the CDR3, the DNA is TGTGCCAGCAGCTTAGGACTAGCGGGACAGTTCTTC.

This chain connects TRBV5-6 to TRBJ1-1, with 8 bases lining up with TRBD1. J was trimmed by 8 bases and V by 0 bases; bases with no gene match: 15. Germline values: CDR1 SGHDT, CDR2 YYEEEE. The CDR3 spans 17 residues. CDR3 in DNA: TGTGCCAGCAGCTTGGGAGCCAGGGGGCACGGGATCGGGGAAGCTTTCTTT. It specifies CASSLGARGHGIGEAFF.

The CDR3: CASSMTQTQETQYF. The CDR3 nucleotides are TGTGCCAGTAGTATGACGCAGACACAAGAGACCCAGTACTTC. The chain employs TRBV19 and TRBJ2-5; D is undetermined. The CDR3 has 14 amino acids. Between the trimmed V and J ends, which lost 3 bases and 2 bases, there was a span of 10 bases. Germline-derived CDR1 and CDR2 are LNHDA and SQIVND (reference sequence).

The rearrangement uses TRBV13 and TRBJ2-4, with a weak D call TRBD1 (5 bases). Germline CDR1 reads PRHDT; CDR2 reads FYEKMQ (reference sequence). V was pared by 2 bases and J by 7 bases, with 12 bases between. CDR3 length: 14 amino acids. CDR3 DNA: TGTGCCAGCAGCTTATTTCAGGGCGCTAACATTCAGTACTTC. It encodes CASSLFQGANIQYF.